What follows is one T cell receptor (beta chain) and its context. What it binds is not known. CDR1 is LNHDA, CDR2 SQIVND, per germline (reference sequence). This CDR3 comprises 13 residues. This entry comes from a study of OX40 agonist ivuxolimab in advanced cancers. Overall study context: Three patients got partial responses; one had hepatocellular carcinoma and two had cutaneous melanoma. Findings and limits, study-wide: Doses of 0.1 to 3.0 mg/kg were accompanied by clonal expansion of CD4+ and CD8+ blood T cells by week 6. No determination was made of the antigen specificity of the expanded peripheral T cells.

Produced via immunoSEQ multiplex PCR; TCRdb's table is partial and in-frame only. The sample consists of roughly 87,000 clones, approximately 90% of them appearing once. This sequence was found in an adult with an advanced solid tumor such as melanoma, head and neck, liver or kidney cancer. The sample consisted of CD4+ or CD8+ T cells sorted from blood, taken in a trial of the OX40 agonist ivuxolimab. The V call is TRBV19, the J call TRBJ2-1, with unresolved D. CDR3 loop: CASESRSYNEQFF. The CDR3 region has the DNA TGTGCGTCCGAGAGTAGGTCCTACAATGAGCAGTTCTTC.